This T cell receptor beta chain was captured by sequencing in a study of response to subunit inactivated influenza vaccine. General observations from the study: Every seasonal influenza vaccination brings in few new T cells, the authors suggested.

Turning to this clonotype: Its antigen is undetermined.

V lost 0 bases, J lost 7 bases, and 15 bases lay in between. Germline values: CDR1 SGDLS, CDR2 YYNGEE. CDR3 length: 15 amino acids. In TCRdb, the RT-PCR reads were re-called with MiXCR into one record per CDR3 protein. The sample has over 300,000 distinct CDR3 sequences, around a fifth seen once. The sequencing used PBMCs from blood, collected about 19 months after vaccination. The clonotype comes from a man aged 45 to 70 who received an inactivated influenza vaccine. V is TRBV9 and J is TRBJ2-3; perhaps TRBD2 as D (5 bases). CDR3 in amino acids: CASSVEAGLANTQYF. The DNA for the CDR3 is TGTGCCAGCAGCGTAGAGGCCGGACTTGCGAATACGCAGTATTTT.